The T cell receptor beta chain under discussion was sequenced for a study of blood T cell repertoires in COVID-19. Overall study: The study drew acute and convalescent COVID-19 samples from the United States, Italy and Spain. PBMCs, B-cell-depleted T cells, or T cells were the source of the cDNA or gDNA that made up the material.

Original handling: Quantification of nucleated cells was approximated via reference gene primer amplification. This table comes from immunoSEQ multiplex PCR, and its TCRdb copy is limited to in-frame clones, with some not included. D and trimming come from the DNA, and the V and J calls and clone size come from that table. This repertoire shows approximately 200,000 clones, roughly nine tenths found once; its top ten account for under 2.5%. Germline lookup yields CDR1 KGHSH and CDR2 LQKENI. CDR3 length: 13 residues. V lost 5 bases and J lost 4; bases outside the gene matches: 4. This rearrangement joins TRBV18 to TRBJ2-7; TRBD1 matches 8 bases. This receptor was taken from a man aged 35-49 years with active or convalescent COVID-19. Sequencing was performed on peripheral blood. The CDR3, as DNA: TGTGCCAGCTCAGCAGGGGGCTTTTACGAGCAGTACTTC. Translated, it gives CASSAGGFYEQYF.